The entry below describes one T cell receptor (beta chain). This entry is derived from a study of blood T cell repertoires in COVID-19. As handled by the study authors: Amplification with reference gene primers provided the estimates of nucleated cell counts. Sequencing was performed with immunoSEQ multiplex PCR; in TCRdb, only in-frame clones are kept and a portion is missing. The V and J calls and clone size were taken over from that table, and D and trimming were inferred from the DNA. This repertoire shows just under 75,000 clones, approximately 88% found once; its top ten account for 2.5%. The length of the CDR3 is 15 residues. The germline CDR1 and CDR2 sequences are SEHNR and FQNEAQ (reference sequence). The ends lost 1 base at V and 4 bases at J; junction bases unmatched: 4.

This TCR was sampled from an elderly man with active or convalescent COVID-19. V gene TRBV7-9 combines with J gene TRBJ1-5; 7 bases line up with TRBD1. Source material: peripheral blood. The CDR3 here is CASSLEGARNQPQHF. The CDR3 DNA sequence: TGTGCCAGCAGCTTAGAGGGGGCTCGGAATCAGCCCCAGCATTTT.